A single sample is the source of the 16 T cell receptor beta chains below, sequenced in a study of blood T cell repertoires in COVID-19. TCRdb's table, derived via immunoSEQ multiplex PCR, lists solely in-frame clones and lacks some. The sample has 30,000 to 45,000 clones, about 87% seen once. The specimen sequenced was peripheral blood. The receptors shown here come from a human donor in a cohort sampled during active COVID-19.

The V gene is TRBV5-1, the J gene TRBJ2-2; 7 nucleotides line up with TRBD1. CDR1 is SGHRS, CDR2 YFSETQ, per germline. There are 16 residues in the CDR3. J gave up 1 base and V 6 bases, and 9 bases lay outside the gene matches. This CDR3 reads CASIIDRVENTGELFF. The CDR3 bases are TGCGCCAGCATCATAGACAGGGTGGAGAACACCGGGGAGCTGTTTTTT.

J is TRBJ1-6 and V is TRBV7-9; D remains ambiguous. V was cut by 2 bases and J by 0 bases, with 8 bases left in between. Germline loops: CDR1 SEHNR, CDR2 FQNEAQ (reference sequence). The CDR3 is 16 amino acids. Here the CDR3 reads CASSLRESSYNSPLHF. CDR3 in DNA: TGTGCCAGCAGCTTAAGGGAGAGCTCCTATAATTCACCCCTCCACTTT.

This sequence joins TRBV7-2 and TRBJ1-2, with 8 bases fitting TRBD1. The trim removed 7 bases at V and 8 bases at J, leaving 15 bases unmatched. This CDR3 has 15 residues. Germline CDR1 reads SGHTA; CDR2 reads FQGNSA. CDR3 region: CASIPVTGGLKGYTF. CDR3 nucleotides: TGTGCCAGCATCCCCGTAACAGGGGGGTTGAAAGGCTACACCTTC.

The V and J genes are TRBV18 and TRBJ1-5, with D perhaps TRBD1 (6 bases). Deletions cut 3 bases from V and 3 bases from J, with 12 bases between. The CDR3 runs to 15 residues. Germline V gene lookup returns CDR1 KGHSH and CDR2 LQKENI. Written as DNA, the CDR3 is TGTGCCAGCTCACCGTCAGGGGCCATCAATCAGCCCCAGCATTTT. This encodes CASSPSGAINQPQHF.

This chain links TRBV15 with TRBJ2-7; maybe TRBD1 (6 bases). Germline CDR1 reads LNHNV; CDR2 reads YYDKDF (reference sequence). This CDR3 comprises 15 residues. Trimming removed 1 base from V and 0 bases from J, with 10 bases in between. For the CDR3, the DNA is TGTGCCACCAGCAGAGGGGACATCAACTCCTACGAGCAGTACTTC. It yields the protein CATSRGDINSYEQYF.

Worth noting for this clone: One junction end disagrees with the germline gene, perhaps due to a read error. The chain employs TRBV7-2 and TRBJ2-7; 7 positions agree with TRBD2. This CDR3 spans 12 amino acids. In germline, CDR1 is SGHTA, CDR2 FQGNSA. CDR3 sequence reads: CASSLVGEREHF. In nucleotides, the CDR3 is TGTGCCAGCAGCTTAGTAGGCGAGCGGGAACACTTC.

This chain links TRBV5-4 with TRBJ1-2; possibly TRBD1 for D (6 bases). Germline CDR1 is SGHNT and CDR2 is YYREEE (reference sequence). V was shortened by 5 bases and J by 1 base, with 12 bases between the two germline ends. The CDR3 length is 14 residues. CDR3 sequence reads: CASSQRGINYGYTF. The CDR3, as DNA: TGTGCCAGCAGTCAGAGGGGGATTAACTATGGCTACACCTTC.

V usage is TRBV28 and J usage is TRBJ2-1; TRBD1 aligns across 12 bases. The junction had 14 bases not matched to a gene; V was cut back by 2 bases and J by 6 bases. This CDR3 is built from 19 residues. Germline V gene sequence: CDR1 MDHEN, CDR2 SYDVKM. The CDR3 loop is CASSLPPGDRGRGRNEQFF. DNA of the CDR3: TGTGCCAGCAGTTTACCTCCTGGGGACAGGGGGCGAGGGCGCAATGAGCAGTTCTTC. The variable domain in full, with the rest retrieved from reference TRBV28 and TRBJ2-1, is DVKVTQSSRYLVKRTGEKVFLECVQDMDHENMFWYRQDPGLGLRLIYFSYDVKMKEKGDIPEGYSVSREKKERFSLILESASTNQTSMYLCASSLPPGDRGRGRNEQFFGPGTRLTVL.

This chain links TRBV27 with TRBJ2-2, with 11 bases fitting TRBD1. Germline CDR1 MNHEY, CDR2 SMNVEV (reference sequence). V dropped 6 bases and J dropped 7; count of bases not matched to a gene: 4. This CDR3 contains 14 residues. CDR3 in amino acids: CASRGTGGGGELFF. For the CDR3, the DNA is TGTGCCAGCAGGGGGACAGGGGGTGGCGGGGAGCTGTTTTTT.

The chain recombines TRBV27 with TRBJ1-2; TRBD1 is a possible D gene (5 bases). The germline CDR1 and CDR2 sequences are MNHEY and SMNVEV (reference sequence). Between the trimmed V and J ends, which lost 4 bases and 2 bases, there was a span of 14 bases. The CDR3 sequence is 15 residues long. CDR3 DNA sequence: TGTGCCAGCAGTTCGAGACTGAGACAGAACTATGGCTACACCTTC. This codes for CASSSRLRQNYGYTF.

This rearrangement joins TRBV28 to TRBJ2-7; unclear D gene. Trimming cost V 4 bases and J 12 bases, with 25 bases left between them. This CDR3 is built from 15 residues. Germline CDR1 MDHEN, CDR2 SYDVKM. CDR3 sequence (DNA): TGTGCCAGCAGTTCGTTCGAGAGCACCATACCAATGCGGTACTTC. Translated, it gives CASSSFESTIPMRYF.

V gene TRBV27 combines with J gene TRBJ2-6; 8 bases align to TRBD2. Trimming at V came to 5 bases and at J to 0 bases, leaving 9 bases not matched to a gene. Germline V gene sequence: CDR1 MNHEY, CDR2 SMNVEV (reference sequence). CDR3 size: 18 residues. The CDR3 protein is CASSGLAGSVSGANVLTF. The CDR3 DNA is TGTGCCAGCAGTGGTCTAGCGGGTTCTGTCTCTGGGGCCAACGTCCTGACTTTC.

The chain couples TRBV5-1 to TRBJ1-2; D is perhaps TRBD1 (6 bases). The CDR3 consists of 12 residues. Per the germline V gene, CDR1 is SGHRS and CDR2 is YFSETQ. The V end lost 2 bases, the J end lost 8 bases, and 10 bases lay between the germline ends. Here the CDR3 DNA reads TGCGCCAGCAGCTTACAGGGTTGGGGCTACACCTTC. This sequence encodes CASSLQGWGYTF.

This rearrangement joins TRBV3-1 (or the pseudogene TRBV3-2) to TRBJ2-5; 7 nucleotides align to TRBD1. The V gene end was trimmed by 2 bases and the J gene end by 0 bases; junction bases not matched to a gene: 6. The CDR3 covers 16 residues. Germline V gives CDR1 LGHDT, CDR2 YNNKEL (reference sequence). CDR3 nucleotide sequence: TGTGCCAGCAGCCAATACAGGGGCCTGTACCAAGAGACCCAGTACTTC. Translation: CASSQYRGLYQETQYF.

The chain links TRBV28 to TRBJ2-7; TRBD1 matches at 8 bases. In germline, CDR1 is MDHEN, CDR2 SYDVKM. The CDR3 covers 17 residues. After removal of 2 bases from V and 1 base from J, the junction contained 10 bases not matched to a gene. The CDR3 is CASSLKFRGPPSYEQYF. Written as DNA, the CDR3 is TGTGCCAGCAGTTTAAAGTTCAGGGGGCCTCCGTCCTACGAGCAGTACTTC.

This clone was seen more than once but under ten times. This sequence joins TRBV18 and TRBJ2-7; 9 nucleotides agree with TRBD1. Germline-derived CDR1 and CDR2 are KGHSH and LQKENI. The trim removed 0 bases at V and 2 bases at J, leaving 5 bases unmatched. The CDR3 sequence is 16 residues long. The chain's CDR3 is CASSPPGQGSPYEQYF. CDR3 in DNA: TGTGCCAGCTCACCACCGGGACAGGGATCTCCCTACGAGCAGTACTTC.